This record concerns one T cell receptor (beta chain) sequence. These data belong to a study of blood T cell repertoires in COVID-19. As for the study in general: In each case, the material was cDNA or gDNA derived from T cells, B-cell-depleted T cells, or PBMCs.

The CDR3 length is 13 residues. Looked up from germline, CDR1 is KGHDR and CDR2 is SFDVKD. V was clipped by 9 bases and J by 4 bases; unmatched bases: 4. Clones were read by immunoSEQ multiplex PCR, and TCRdb kept only the in-frame ones, dropping some. The sample lists about 320,000 clones; 86% were seen once. The sequence was obtained from a woman between 45 and 65 years old with acute or convalescent COVID-19. V gene TRBV24-1 combines with J gene TRBJ1-1, with TRBD1 matching over 10 bases. The source material was peripheral blood. CDR3 residues: CATRDRGVTEAFF. CDR3 coding DNA: TGTGCCACCCGGGACAGGGGCGTCACTGAAGCTTTCTTT.